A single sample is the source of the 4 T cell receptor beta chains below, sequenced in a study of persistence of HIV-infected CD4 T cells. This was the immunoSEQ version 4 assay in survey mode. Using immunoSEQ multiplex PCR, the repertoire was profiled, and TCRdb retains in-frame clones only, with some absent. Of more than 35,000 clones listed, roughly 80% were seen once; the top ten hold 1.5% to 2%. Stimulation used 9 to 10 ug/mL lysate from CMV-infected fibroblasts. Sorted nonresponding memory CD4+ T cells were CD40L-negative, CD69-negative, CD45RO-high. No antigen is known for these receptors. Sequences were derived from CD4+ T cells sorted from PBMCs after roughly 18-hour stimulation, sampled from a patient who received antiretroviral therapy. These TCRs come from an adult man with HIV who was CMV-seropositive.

In nucleotides, the CDR3 is TGTGCCAGCACCGTGAGGGGCGGGGGCTCCTACGAGCAGTACTTC. Amino acid sequence: CASTVRGGGSYEQYF. V is TRBV28 and J is TRBJ2-7; 7 bases are shared with TRBD2. The V and J ends lost 7 bases and 0 bases, in that order; junction bases with no gene match: 9. CDR1 is MDHEN, CDR2 SYDVKM, per germline. The CDR3 consists of 15 residues.

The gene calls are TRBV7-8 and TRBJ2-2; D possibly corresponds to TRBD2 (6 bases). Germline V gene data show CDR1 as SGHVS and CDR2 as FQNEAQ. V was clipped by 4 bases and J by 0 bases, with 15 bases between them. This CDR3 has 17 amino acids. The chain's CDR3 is CASSYLAGTANTGELFF. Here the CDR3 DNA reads TGTGCCAGCAGCTATCTCGCCGGGACTGCGAACACCGGGGAGCTGTTTTTT.

CDR3 bases: TGTGCCAGCTCACCATCGGGACAGGGGAACACTGAAGCTTTCTTT. Translated: CASSPSGQGNTEAFF. The chain combines TRBV18 with TRBJ1-1; 9 bases agree with TRBD1. The CDR3 is 15 residues long. The trim removed 2 bases at V and 1 base at J, leaving 2 bases unmatched. The germline CDR1 and CDR2 sequences are KGHSH and LQKENI.

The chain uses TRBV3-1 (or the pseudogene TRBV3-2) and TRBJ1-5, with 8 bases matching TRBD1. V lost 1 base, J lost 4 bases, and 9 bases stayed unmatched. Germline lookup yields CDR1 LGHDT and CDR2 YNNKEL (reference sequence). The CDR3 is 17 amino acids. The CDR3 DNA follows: TGTGCCAGCAGCCAAGGCCGACAGGGGTTCGCAAATCAGCCCCAGCATTTT. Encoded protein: CASSQGRQGFANQPQHF.